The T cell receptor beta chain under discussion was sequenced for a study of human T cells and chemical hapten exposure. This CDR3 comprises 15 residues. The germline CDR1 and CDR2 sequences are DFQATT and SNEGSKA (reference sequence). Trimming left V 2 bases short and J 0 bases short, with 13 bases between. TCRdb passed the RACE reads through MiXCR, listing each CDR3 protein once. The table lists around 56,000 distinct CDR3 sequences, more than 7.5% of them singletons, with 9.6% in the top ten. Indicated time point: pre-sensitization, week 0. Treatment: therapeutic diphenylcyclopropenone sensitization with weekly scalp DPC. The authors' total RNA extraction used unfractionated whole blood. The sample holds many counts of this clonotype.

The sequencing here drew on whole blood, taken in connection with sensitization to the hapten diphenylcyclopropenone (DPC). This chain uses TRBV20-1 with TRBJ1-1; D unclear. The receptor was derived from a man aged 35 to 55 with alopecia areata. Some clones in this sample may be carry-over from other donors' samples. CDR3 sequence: CSARPPGLMNTEAFF. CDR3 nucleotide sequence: TGCAGTGCTAGACCCCCAGGACTGATGAACACTGAAGCTTTCTTT.